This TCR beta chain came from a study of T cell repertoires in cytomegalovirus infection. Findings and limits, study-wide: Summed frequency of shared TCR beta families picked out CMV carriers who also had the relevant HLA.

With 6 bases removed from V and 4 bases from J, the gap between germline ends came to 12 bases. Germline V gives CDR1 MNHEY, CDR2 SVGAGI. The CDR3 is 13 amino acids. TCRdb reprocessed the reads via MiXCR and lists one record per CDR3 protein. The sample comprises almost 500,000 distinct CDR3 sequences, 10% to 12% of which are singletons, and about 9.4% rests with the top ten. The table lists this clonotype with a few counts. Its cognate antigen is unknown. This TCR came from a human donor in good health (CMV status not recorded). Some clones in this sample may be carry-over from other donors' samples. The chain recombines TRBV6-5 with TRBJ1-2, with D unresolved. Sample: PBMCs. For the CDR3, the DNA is TGTGCCAGCAGGGACTCCTTGAGCTATGGCTACACCTTC. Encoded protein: CASRDSLSYGYTF.